The 4 T cell receptor beta chains reported below all come from one sample, sequenced in a study of OX40 agonist ivuxolimab in advanced cancers. Method: immunoSEQ multiplex PCR; TCRdb's copy keeps in-frame clones and lacks some. This table has roughly 110,000 clones, 90% appearing once. Here the sequenced sample was CD4+ or CD8+ T cells sorted from blood, taken in a trial of the OX40 agonist ivuxolimab. Receptors were obtained from an adult with an advanced solid tumor such as melanoma, head and neck, liver or kidney cancer.

This clone has only one observation. This chain uses TRBV9 with TRBJ2-1; a weak D match, TRBD2 (5 bases). Between the trimmed V and J ends, which lost 2 bases and 5 bases, there was a span of 17 bases. The CDR3 runs 16 residues. The germline gives CDR1 SGDLS, CDR2 YYNGEE. The CDR3 protein is CASSVGSAMTDNEQFF. The CDR3 DNA reads as TGTGCCAGCAGCGTTGGTAGCGCGATGACGGACAATGAGCAGTTCTTC.

This clone was picked up a small number of times. V and J are TRBV30 and TRBJ2-6; perhaps TRBD1 as D (7 bases). V was trimmed by 1 base and J by 1 base, leaving 14 bases between them. This CDR3 has 17 residues. From germline, CDR1 is GTSNPN and CDR2 SVGIG (reference sequence). The CDR3 here is CAWSGQGLLSGANVLTF. The CDR3, as DNA: TGTGCCTGGAGTGGACAGGGACTGTTATCTGGGGCCAACGTCCTGACTTTC.

This clone was seen a handful of times. The gene calls are TRBV29-1 and TRBJ1-2; 8 bases agree with TRBD1. CDR3 length equals 15 residues. The J segment lost 1 base and the V segment lost 2 bases, leaving 6 bases of the junction unmatched. Per germline, CDR1 SQVTM and CDR2 ANQGSEA. CDR3 region: CSVERTGSLNYGYTF. The CDR3 DNA is TGCAGCGTTGAACGGACAGGGTCACTTAACTATGGCTACACCTTC.

The chain links TRBV9 to TRBJ2-1, with 12 bases fitting TRBD2. V lost 0 bases to trimming and J lost 9 bases; unmatched junction nucleotides: 1. The germline CDR1 and CDR2 sequences are SGDLS and YYNGEE. This CDR3 contains 14 residues. CDR3 protein: CASSVVLAGGEQFF. The CDR3 DNA sequence: TGTGCCAGCAGCGTAGTACTAGCGGGGGGTGAGCAGTTCTTC.